This is a list of T cell receptor beta chains from one sample in a study of T cell repertoires in cytomegalovirus infection. These receptors' targets are unknown. One entry per CDR3 protein results from TCRdb running MiXCR on the reads. Of about 570,000 distinct CDR3 sequences in the sample, 40% were seen once. This material consisted of cultured PBMCs, taken from culture after CMV antigen stimulation. These receptors were collected from a human donor in good health (CMV status not recorded). Some clones in this sample may be carry-over from other donors' samples. Each CDR3 is given with its conserved first and last residue. The D gene is left open where the match is weak. Clone size is given for some rows only: seen once, a few or many times, or a class if the clone is expanded.

>TRBV7-8|few|TRBJ1-2|TRBD1
CASSHLTGNYGYTF
TGTGCCAGCAGCCACTTGACAGGGAACTATGGCTACACCTTC
>TRBV4-1|-|TRBJ2-3|TRBD2
CASSTGTSGNTQYF
TGCGCCAGCAGCACAGGGACTAGCGGAAATACGCAGTATTTT
>TRBV5-6|-|TRBJ2-2|-
CASSPETGVSHGELFF
TGTGCCAGCAGCCCCGAGACGGGCGTGAGCCACGGGGAGCTGTTTTTT
>TRBV7-8|-|TRBJ2-7|-
CASSLANSVGTYEQYF
TGTGCCAGCAGCTTAGCGAATAGCGTGGGAACCTACGAGCAGTACTTC
>TRBV7-6|-|TRBJ2-7|TRBD2
CASSPGGRSAYEQYF
TGTGCCAGCAGCCCCGGGGGGAGGAGTGCCTACGAGCAGTACTTC
>TRBV7-2|-|TRBJ1-2|-
CASSVRMANYGYTF
TGTGCCAGCAGCGTACGGATGGCTAACTATGGCTACACCTTC
>TRBV6-5|-|TRBJ2-3|-
CASNRDSWASGSTDTQYF
TGTGCCAGCAACCGGGACAGTTGGGCTAGCGGTAGCACAGATACGCAGTATTTT
>TRBV7-2|few|TRBJ2-1|-
CASSFRGTYNEQFF
TGTGCCAGCAGCTTCAGAGGGACCTACAATGAGCAGTTCTTC
>TRBV4-3|-|TRBJ2-1|-
CASSQGSLAEQFF
TGCGCCAGCAGCCAAGGTTCTCTGGCTGAGCAGTTCTTC
>TRBV4-1|-|TRBJ1-4|-
CASSPKLRDGSEKLFF
TGCGCCAGCAGCCCGAAGCTCAGGGACGGGAGTGAAAAACTGTTTTTT
>TRBV5-4|-|TRBJ2-5|TRBD2
CASSLWEGSLGTQYF
TGTGCCAGCAGCTTGTGGGAGGGATCTTTGGGGACCCAGTACTTC
>TRBV7-8|few|TRBJ1-1|-
CASSLEYFGVPNTEAFF
TGTGCCAGCAGCTTAGAGTACTTCGGGGTCCCGAACACTGAAGCTTTCTTT
>TRBV7-2|many|TRBJ1-4|TRBD1
CASSLELGQGGEKLFF
TGTGCCAGCAGCTTAGAGTTGGGACAGGGGGGTGAAAAACTGTTTTTT
>TRBV6-1|-|TRBJ1-4|-
CASSLLVLPEKLFF
TGTGCCAGCAGTCTTCTTGTCCTACCGGAAAAACTGTTTTTT
>TRBV19|few|TRBJ1-5|-
CASSQKTENQPQHF
TGTGCCAGTAGCCAAAAAACCGAGAATCAGCCCCAGCATTTT
>TRBV11-2|few|TRBJ2-3|TRBD2
CASSLDSWRETTDTQYF
TGTGCCAGCAGCTTAGACTCCTGGCGGGAGACGACAGATACGCAGTATTTT
>TRBV7-4|few|TRBJ2-3|TRBD1
CASSPMDRVTDTQYF
TGTGCCAGCAGCCCGATGGACAGGGTAACAGATACGCAGTATTTT
>TRBV19|-|TRBJ1-2|TRBD1
CASSIGNTGGNYGYTF
TGTGCCAGTAGTATCGGCAACACAGGGGGTAACTATGGCTACACCTTC
>TRBV6-2/TRBV6-3|-|TRBJ2-1|TRBD2
CASSYPGLAGGEQFF
TGTGCCAGCAGTTACCCCGGACTAGCGGGAGGCGAGCAGTTCTTC
>TRBV12-3/TRBV12-4|-|TRBJ2-7|TRBD1
CANPGQGDSEQYF
TGTGCCAACCCGGGACAGGGGGACTCCGAGCAGTACTTC
>TRBV12-3/TRBV12-4|few|TRBJ1-1|-
CASSLQYGRTEAFF
TGTGCCAGCAGTTTGCAGTACGGGCGCACTGAAGCTTTCTTT
>TRBV6-2/TRBV6-3|-|TRBJ1-2|-
CASSEGVVRGYTF
TGTGCCAGCAGTGAAGGGGTTGTGCGAGGCTACACCTTC
>TRBV11-2|few|TRBJ1-4|TRBD1
CASSLADRGRGTTNEKLFF
TGTGCCAGCAGCTTAGCAGACAGGGGGCGAGGTACAACTAATGAAAAACTGTTTTTT
>TRBV19|-|TRBJ1-2|-
CATARENYGYTF
TGTGCCACAGCCAGGGAAAACTATGGCTACACCTTC
>TRBV7-2|few|TRBJ1-4|-
CAIRAATNEKLFF
TGTGCCATCCGAGCTGCAACTAATGAAAAACTGTTTTTT
>TRBV12-3/TRBV12-4|-|TRBJ1-1|-
CASGTSGLTEAFF
TGTGCCAGTGGCACTAGTGGGCTCACTGAAGCTTTCTTT
>TRBV5-4|-|TRBJ2-3|-
CASGPNPSTDTQYF
TGTGCCAGCGGGCCCAACCCCAGCACAGATACGCAGTATTTT
>TRBV19|-|TRBJ1-5|-
CASSIDQDQPQHF
TGTGCCAGTAGTATAGATCAGGATCAGCCCCAGCATTTT
>TRBV24-1|-|TRBJ2-6|-
CATSDLPRSGSGANVLTF
TGTGCCACCAGTGATTTGCCTAGGTCGGGCTCTGGGGCCAACGTCCTGACTTTC